This paragraph reports one T cell receptor (beta chain). The sample comes from a study of blood T cell repertoires in COVID-19. As for the study in general: From the United States, Italy and Spain came samples of acute and convalescent COVID-19.

In the original analysis: Counts of nucleated cells, estimated from reference gene primer amplification, were obtained. Libraries were prepared by immunoSEQ multiplex PCR; TCRdb keeps only in-frame clonotypes and omits some of them. V and J calls and clone size are as listed in that table; D and trimming were resolved from the DNA. The sample has nearly 200,000 clones, approximately 80% seen once. Followed over time, Seattle patients had been enrolled while infection was active. V lost 6 bases to trimming and J lost 5 bases; unmatched junction nucleotides: 7. The length of the CDR3 is 15 residues. Per germline, CDR1 SGHTA and CDR2 FQGNSA.

The TCR comes from a man aged 55 to 70 with COVID-19, enrolled during active disease. This rearrangement joins TRBV7-2 to TRBJ2-7, with 13 bases that match TRBD2. Sequencing input: peripheral blood. The chain's CDR3 is CASSRTSGRRDEQYF. CDR3 in DNA: TGTGCCAGCAGTCGGACTAGCGGGAGAAGGGACGAGCAGTACTTC.